A single sample gave rise to the 2 T cell receptor beta chains below, sequenced in a study of CD8 T cells in Susac syndrome. A quantity of about 0.5 to 1 ug RNA underwent reverse transcription using random hexamers. One entry per CDR3 protein results from TCRdb running MiXCR on the immunoSEQ multiplex PCR reads. The sample carries around 100,000 distinct CDR3 sequences, approximately 95% recorded once. The material sequenced was CD8+ T cells from PBMCs. The receptors come from a human donor with Susac syndrome.

The chain has TRBV15 and TRBJ2-5; no reliable D call. The V gene lost 8 bases and the J gene lost 2 bases, with 12 bases spanning the gap. The CDR3 has 13 residues. From germline, CDR1 is LNHNV and CDR2 YYDKDF (reference sequence). CDR3 DNA sequence: TGTGCCACCGCTATCGCCGATCAAGAGACCCAGTACTTC. Translated: CATAIADQETQYF.

The V and J genes are TRBV29-1 and TRBJ2-2; D may be TRBD1 (6 bases). The CDR3 covers 15 residues. Germline CDR1 and CDR2: SQVTM and ANQGSEA. The V gene lost 6 bases and the J gene lost 6 bases, with 20 bases spanning the gap. CDR3 DNA: TGCAGCGTGACATTGGGACACGGTTACCCCGGGGAGCTGTTTTTT. Its translation is CSVTLGHGYPGELFF.